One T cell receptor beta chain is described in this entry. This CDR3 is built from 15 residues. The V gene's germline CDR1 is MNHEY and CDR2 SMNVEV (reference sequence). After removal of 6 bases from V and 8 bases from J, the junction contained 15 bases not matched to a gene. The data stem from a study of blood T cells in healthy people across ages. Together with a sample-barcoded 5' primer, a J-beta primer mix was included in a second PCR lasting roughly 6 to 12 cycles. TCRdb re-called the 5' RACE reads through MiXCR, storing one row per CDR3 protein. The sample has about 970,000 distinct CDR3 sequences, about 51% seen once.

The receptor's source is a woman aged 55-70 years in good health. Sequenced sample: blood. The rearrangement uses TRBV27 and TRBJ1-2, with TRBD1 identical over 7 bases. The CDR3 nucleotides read TGTGCCAGCAGGAAAATGGACGGGCAGGGGGGAGGCTACACCTTC. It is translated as CASRKMDGQGGGYTF.